The rows below give T cell receptor beta chains drawn from one sample of a study of beta chain features in type 1 diabetes. Sequencing used immunoSEQ multiplex PCR; TCRdb keeps in-frame clones, though not all of them. Of roughly 340,000 clones detected, approximately 12% appear once; the ten largest clones hold approximately 0.01%. The sequenced sample consisted of naive CD4+ T cells from blood. The receptor source for this set is a woman younger than 35 with type 1 diabetes. Each CDR3 is given with its conserved first and last residue. D genes are given only for firm matches. The size entry is marked missing in some rows and otherwise reads once, few, many or a size class.

cdr3_length	d_call	v_call	j_call	clone_size	cdr3_aa	cdr3_nt
15	TRBD1	TRBV29-1	TRBJ1-1	-	CSVLPMARGRTEAFF	TGCAGCGTCCTTCCAATGGCCAGGGGGCGTACTGAAGCTTTCTTT
15	-	TRBV4-1	TRBJ1-1	-	CASSRRGGENTEAFF	TGCGCCAGCAGCCGCCGAGGGGGAGAGAACACTGAAGCTTTCTTT
14	-	TRBV21-1	TRBJ2-2	-	CASSTTGDGGELFF	TGTGCCAGCAGTACGACAGGGGACGGCGGGGAGCTGTTTTTT
14	TRBD2	TRBV2	TRBJ2-7	-	CASNPAGSSYEQYF	TGTGCCAGCAATCCAGCGGGGAGCTCCTACGAGCAGTACTTC
15	TRBD2	TRBV7-2	TRBJ2-3	few	CASTPGLAEKDTQYF	TGTGCCAGCACCCCGGGGCTAGCGGAAAAGGATACGCAGTATTTT
15	-	TRBV14	TRBJ1-1	-	CASSQPGTPDTEAFF	TGTGCCAGCAGCCAACCCGGGACACCCGACACTGAAGCTTTCTTT
15	-	TRBV4-2	TRBJ1-2	-	CASSQDLLGSYGYTF	TGTGCCAGCAGCCAAGATCTCCTGGGGAGCTATGGCTACACCTTC
14	TRBD2	TRBV7-2	TRBJ2-5	once	CASSLGSGGETQYF	TGTGCCAGCAGCTTAGGTTCGGGGGGGGAGACCCAGTACTTC
15	-	TRBV18	TRBJ1-1	few	CASSPGISMNTEAFF	TGTGCCAGCTCCCCGGGTATCTCAATGAACACTGAAGCTTTCTTT
11	-	TRBV2	TRBJ2-7	-	CASRAIYEQYF	TGTGCCAGCAGGGCCATCTACGAGCAGTACTTC
15	TRBD2	TRBV30	TRBJ2-7	few	CACSFDVAGDYEQYF	TGTGCCTGTTCGTTCGACGTAGCGGGCGACTACGAGCAGTACTTC
12	TRBD1	TRBV7-2	TRBJ2-7	-	CASSPYRGEQYF	TGTGCCAGCAGCCCTTACAGGGGCGAGCAGTACTTC
13	-	TRBV18	TRBJ1-5	-	CASSPPGDQPQHF	TGTGCCAGCTCACCACCGGGAGATCAGCCCCAGCATTTT
14	-	TRBV4-1	TRBJ1-2	-	CASSQDGQYDGYTF	TGCGCCAGCAGCCAAGATGGCCAGTACGATGGCTACACCTTC
14	TRBD1	TRBV29-1	TRBJ2-7	-	CSVFDRGTPYEQYF	TGCAGCGTATTTGACAGGGGGACCCCCTACGAGCAGTACTTC
17	TRBD2	TRBV11-1	TRBJ2-2	once	CASSLGAGGPRTGELFF	TGTGCCAGCAGCTTAGGAGCGGGAGGGCCTCGGACCGGGGAGCTGTTTTTT
17	-	TRBV5-1	TRBJ2-7	-	CASSLKPSLTGTGEQYF	TGCGCCAGCAGCTTGAAGCCTTCCCTGACAGGTACCGGAGAGCAGTACTTC
14	TRBD1	TRBV13	TRBJ2-7	few	CASSPLGQGYEQYF	TGTGCCAGCAGCCCACTGGGACAGGGCTACGAGCAGTACTTC
18	-	TRBV2	TRBJ2-7	few	CASSDLLGGTPREREQYF	TGTGCCAGCAGTGATCTCCTGGGCGGCACACCTCGGGAGAGGGAGCAGTACTTC
15	TRBD2	TRBV7-9	TRBJ2-7	few	CASSSTSGSSYEQYF	TGTGCCAGCAGCTCTACTAGCGGGAGCTCCTACGAGCAGTACTTC
14	TRBD1	TRBV2	TRBJ1-1	few	CASKRTGADTEAFF	TGTGCCAGCAAGCGTACAGGGGCGGACACTGAAGCTTTCTTT
14	-	TRBV4-2	TRBJ1-1	-	CASSPGDGGTEAFF	TGTGCCAGCAGCCCGGGGGACGGCGGCACTGAAGCTTTCTTT
13	TRBD1	TRBV6-5	TRBJ2-1	-	CASTGQGRNEQFF	TGTGCCAGCACAGGACAGGGTCGGAATGAGCAGTTCTTC
15	TRBD1	TRBV5-1	TRBJ2-1	-	CASSLAGQAYNEQFF	TGCGCCAGCAGCTTGGCGGGACAGGCGTACAATGAGCAGTTCTTC
14	TRBD1	TRBV7-2	TRBJ1-1	-	CASSAHRGHTEAFF	TGTGCCAGCAGCGCCCACAGGGGGCACACTGAAGCTTTCTTT
11	-	TRBV20-1	TRBJ1-4	-	CAQATNEKLFF	TGCGCACAAGCAACTAATGAAAAACTGTTTTTT
15	-	TRBV2	TRBJ1-2	-	CASSRGGGIGYGYTF	TGTGCCAGCAGCCGAGGTGGGGGGATCGGTTATGGCTACACCTTC
15	-	TRBV5-1	TRBJ2-3	-	CASSSPGDATDTQYF	TGCGCCAGCAGCTCTCCGGGGGACGCCACAGATACGCAGTATTTT